What follows is one TCR beta chain and its context. This sample stems from a study of blood T cell repertoires in COVID-19. As for the study in general: PBMCs, B-cell-depleted T cells, or T cells provided the cDNA or gDNA that made up the material.

Adults between roughly 18 and 100 years of age took part from fewer than 30 US areas. Two negative PCRs, clearance, or symptom resolution characterized the recovered Cohort 3 donors. CDR3 size: 14 residues. The germline V gene encodes CDR1 SGHKS and CDR2 YYEKEE (reference sequence). J was trimmed by 3 bases and V by 1 base; bases with no gene match: 4. Libraries were prepared by immunoSEQ multiplex PCR; TCRdb keeps only in-frame clonotypes and omits some of them. The sample holds roughly 250,000 clones; about 87% are singletons and the top ten take 3%. The sample taken for sequencing was PBMCs or T cells enriched from blood (not recorded which). This chain uses TRBV5-5 with TRBJ2-7; 7 nucleotides agree with TRBD2. The TCR was taken from a woman aged 50 to 60 who had recovered from COVID-19. The CDR3 loop is CASSLMGGNYEQYF. The CDR3 DNA reads TGTGCCAGCAGCTTGATGGGGGGGAACTACGAGCAGTACTTC.